These T cell receptor beta chains were read from a single sample in a study of regulatory T cells in long-lasting Graves disease. MiXCR, run by TCRdb on the multiplex PCR reads, gives a single entry per CDR3 protein. The sample carries 500,000 to 700,000 distinct CDR3 sequences, around 30% recorded once. The source was peripheral blood mononuclear cells (PBMCs), collected when the disease was refractory, from a patient treated with antithyroid drugs. All receptors come from a female donor with Graves disease. Each CDR3 is given with its conserved first and last residue. The D gene is left open where the match is weak. A row's size may be missing; if present it is once, few, many or a size class.

J	V	D	size	CDR3	DNA
TRBJ2-7	TRBV20-1	NA	NA	CSAVGDTTYEQYF	TGCAGTGCAGTAGGGGACACTACCTACGAGCAGTACTTC
TRBJ2-1	TRBV12-3/TRBV12-4	NA	once	CASSQRVFEGGYNEQFF	TGTGCCAGCAGCCAACGGGTCTTTGAGGGAGGATACAATGAGCAGTTCTTC
TRBJ2-7	TRBV28	TRBD1	NA	CASRLATGASYEQYF	TGTGCCAGCAGACTCGCAACAGGGGCATCCTACGAGCAGTACTTC
TRBJ1-3	TRBV5-1	NA	NA	CASSSREGPGNTIYF	TGCGCCAGCAGCTCCAGGGAGGGTCCTGGAAACACCATATATTTT
TRBJ2-7	TRBV2	NA	NA	CASQTGTISYEQYF	TGTGCCAGTCAAACCGGGACCATATCCTACGAGCAGTACTTC
TRBJ1-1	TRBV28	NA	many	CASRAGFGQLNTEAFF	TGTGCCAGCAGAGCCGGGTTTGGGCAACTGAACACTGAAGCTTTCTTT
TRBJ1-3	TRBV5-5	TRBD1	NA	CASSLVGDRVIGNTIYF	TGTGCCAGCAGCTTGGTTGGCGACAGGGTTATTGGAAACACCATATATTTT
TRBJ2-5	TRBV10-3	TRBD2	NA	CAISEELAGGRRETQYF	TGTGCCATCAGTGAGGAACTAGCGGGAGGGCGGCGAGAGACCCAGTACTTC
TRBJ1-5	TRBV6-1	TRBD1	few	CASSRQGANQPQHF	TGTGCCAGCAGCAGACAGGGTGCAAATCAGCCCCAGCATTTT
TRBJ2-5	TRBV13	NA	NA	CASSLGTEEGRETQYF	TGTGCCAGCAGCCTAGGTACGGAGGAAGGGAGGGAGACCCAGTACTTC
TRBJ1-2	TRBV6-1	NA	NA	CASSEPPGLVYAF	TGTGCCAGCAGTGAACCCCCAGGGCTGGTATACGCCTTC
TRBJ2-7	TRBV13	NA	many	CASSKAVGRTSRFEQYF	TGTGCCAGCAGCAAGGCGGTCGGGAGAACCTCACGATTTGAGCAGTACTTC
TRBJ1-5	TRBV2	NA	NA	CASSDEGNSNQPQHF	TGTGCCAGCAGTGATGAAGGGAATAGCAATCAGCCCCAGCATTTT
TRBJ2-7	TRBV27	NA	NA	CASKLKPGVGEQYF	TGTGCCAGTAAACTCAAACCGGGTGTTGGGGAGCAGTACTTC
TRBJ1-1	TRBV15	TRBD1	few	CATSRPGQAMNTEAFF	TGTGCCACCAGCAGGCCGGGACAGGCGATGAACACTGAAGCTTTCTTT
TRBJ2-7	TRBV30	TRBD1	NA	CAWSVIGTGDLYEQYF	TGTGCCTGGAGTGTAATAGGGACAGGGGATCTCTACGAGCAGTACTTC
TRBJ1-1	TRBV15	TRBD1	NA	CATSYPRDRGVVGTEAFF	TGTGCCACCAGCTACCCCCGGGACAGGGGTGTGGTTGGCACTGAAGCTTTCTTT
TRBJ2-7	TRBV6-1	NA	many	CASSERSDEQYF	TGTGCCAGCAGTGAAAGGTCCGACGAGCAGTACTTC
TRBJ2-7	TRBV29-1	NA	few	CSVEGVSSYEQYF	TGCAGCGTTGAGGGGGTTAGTTCCTACGAGCAGTACTTC
TRBJ2-6	TRBV12-3/TRBV12-4	NA	many	CASSRVLSGANVLTF	TGTGCCAGCAGTCGAGTGCTCTCTGGGGCCAACGTCCTGACTTTC
TRBJ1-1	TRBV18	NA	NA	CASSRLSDNSEAFF	TGTGCCAGCTCACGACTTTCTGACAACTCTGAAGCTTTCTTT
TRBJ1-6	TRBV6-1	TRBD1	many	CASRTSPTWTGRDSPLHF	TGTGCCAGCAGGACCTCTCCTACGTGGACAGGGAGGGATTCACCCCTCCACTTT
TRBJ2-6	TRBV7-2	NA	few	CASSPGTSGANVLTF	TGTGCCAGCAGCCCAGGGACAAGCGGGGCCAACGTCCTGACTTTC
TRBJ2-5	TRBV7-9	NA	NA	CASTPGVYQETQYF	TGTGCCAGCACCCCCGGCGTCTACCAAGAGACCCAGTACTTC
TRBJ1-1	TRBV6-1	TRBD1	NA	CASRRTGEATEAFF	TGTGCCAGCAGGCGGACAGGGGAAGCCACTGAAGCTTTCTTT
TRBJ1-1	TRBV12-3/TRBV12-4	NA	NA	CASSFLSQNTEAFF	TGTGCCAGCAGTTTCTTGTCCCAGAACACTGAAGCTTTCTTT
TRBJ2-7	TRBV3-1	TRBD1	NA	CASTPDGTGIYEQYF	TGTGCCAGCACTCCTGACGGGACAGGGATTTACGAGCAGTACTTC
TRBJ2-1	TRBV2	NA	NA	CASSEDSTALYNEQFF	TGTGCCAGCAGCGAGGACTCGACCGCCCTCTACAATGAGCAGTTCTTC
TRBJ2-7	TRBV30	NA	NA	CAWSVNTYSYEQYF	TGTGCCTGGAGTGTTAACACCTACTCCTACGAGCAGTACTTC
TRBJ2-3	TRBV20-1	TRBD2	NA	CSARDHSGRATDTQYF	TGCAGTGCTAGAGATCATAGCGGGAGGGCCACAGATACGCAGTATTTT
TRBJ2-7	TRBV6-2/TRBV6-3	NA	NA	CASGPGTEVYEQYF	TGTGCCAGCGGTCCCGGGACGGAAGTTTACGAGCAGTACTTC
TRBJ2-7	TRBV5-1	TRBD2	few	CASTSLSAGDPGYEQYF	TGCGCCAGCACCTCCCTGTCAGCGGGAGACCCGGGGTACGAGCAGTACTTC
TRBJ2-7	TRBV11-2	NA	few	CASSLQAPPNYEQYF	TGTGCCAGCAGCTTGCAGGCACCCCCAAACTACGAGCAGTACTTC
TRBJ2-7	TRBV6-1	TRBD1	few	CASNRDRAYEQYF	TGTGCCAGCAACCGGGACAGGGCCTACGAGCAGTACTTC
TRBJ1-1	TRBV15	NA	NA	CATSNTVSGTEAFF	TGTGCCACCAGCAACACGGTGTCGGGCACTGAAGCTTTCTTT
TRBJ1-5	TRBV2	NA	many	CASSEGFSNQPQHF	TGTGCCAGCAGTGAAGGGTTCAGCAATCAGCCCCAGCATTTT
TRBJ2-2	TRBV14	NA	once	CASSQEVCTGELFF	TGTGCCAGCAGCCAAGAAGTTTGTACCGGGGAGCTGTTTTTT
TRBJ1-1	TRBV29-1	NA	many	CSVDDSLNTEAFF	TGCAGCGTTGATGACAGCCTGAACACTGAAGCTTTCTTT
TRBJ1-1	TRBV29-1	TRBD1	NA	CSVDPDRAEGTEAFF	TGCAGCGTTGACCCTGACAGGGCGGAAGGCACTGAAGCTTTCTTT
TRBJ1-1	TRBV11-1	NA	NA	CASSAGWNTEAFF	TGTGCCAGCAGCGCAGGATGGAACACTGAAGCTTTCTTT
TRBJ1-1	TRBV25-1	NA	few	CAEGGVTEAFF	TGTGCAGAGGGAGGGGTGACTGAAGCTTTCTTT
TRBJ1-1	TRBV6-2/TRBV6-3	NA	many	CASSFQPSTEAFF	TGTGCCAGCAGTTTCCAGCCGAGCACTGAAGCTTTCTTT
TRBJ2-7	TRBV12-3/TRBV12-4	TRBD1	many	CASSHGTGPGGEQYF	TGTGCCAGCAGCCATGGGACAGGGCCAGGGGGGGAGCAGTACTTC
TRBJ2-1	TRBV29-1	NA	NA	CGVDSFNEQFF	TGCGGCGTTGATAGTTTCAATGAGCAGTTCTTC
TRBJ1-6	TRBV15	NA	NA	CATSGGERDSPLHF	TGTGCCACCAGCGGGGGAGAACGGGATTCACCCCTCCACTTT
TRBJ1-4	TRBV12-3/TRBV12-4	NA	few	CASSPRPRGVEKLFF	TGTGCCAGCAGTCCCCGACCGAGGGGAGTTGAAAAACTGTTTTTT
TRBJ1-2	TRBV11-2	NA	NA	CASSSPWGPVGYTF	TGTGCCAGCAGCTCCCCGTGGGGACCGGTGGGCTACACCTTC
TRBJ2-7	TRBV7-9	NA	NA	CASSPDPAEQYF	TGTGCCAGCAGCCCCGACCCGGCCGAGCAGTACTTC
TRBJ2-2	TRBV12-3/TRBV12-4	NA	few	CASSSDSWSGELFF	TGTGCCAGCAGTTCCGACAGCTGGTCCGGGGAGCTGTTTTTT
TRBJ2-2	TRBV29-1	TRBD2	few	CSAGLAGDTGELFF	TGCAGCGCTGGACTAGCGGGGGACACCGGGGAGCTGTTTTTT
TRBJ1-1	TRBV19	NA	NA	CASRPLAGTRNTEAFF	TGTGCCAGCCGGCCCCTCGCAGGGACCCGGAACACTGAAGCTTTCTTT
TRBJ1-5	TRBV6-1	NA	NA	CASRMDSLGWGNQPQHF	TGTGCCAGCAGGATGGACAGTTTGGGATGGGGCAATCAGCCCCAGCATTTT
TRBJ1-1	TRBV20-1	NA	NA	CSARWNSFQNTEAFF	TGCAGTGCTAGATGGAACAGTTTCCAAAACACTGAAGCTTTCTTT
TRBJ2-5	TRBV19	NA	few	CASSKYTGRQETQYF	TGTGCCAGTAGTAAATACACAGGGAGACAAGAGACCCAGTACTTC
TRBJ1-4	TRBV10-3	TRBD1	few	CAISESGQEDEKLFF	TGTGCCATCAGTGAGTCAGGACAGGAGGATGAAAAACTGTTTTTT
TRBJ2-7	TRBV12-3/TRBV12-4	TRBD2	many	CASSFEGLAGESNEQYF	TGTGCCAGCAGTTTTGAGGGACTAGCGGGAGAATCCAACGAGCAGTACTTC
TRBJ1-4	TRBV3-1	NA	few	CASSQGSLNEKLFF	TGTGCCAGCAGCCAAGGCTCGTTAAATGAAAAACTGTTTTTT
TRBJ2-5	TRBV3-1	TRBD2	NA	CASSQETSGRRALSTQYF	TGTGCCAGCAGCCAAGAAACTAGCGGGAGGAGGGCGCTGTCGACCCAGTACTTC
TRBJ2-3	TRBV29-1	NA	NA	CSVEENGGGTDTQYF	TGCAGCGTTGAAGAGAATGGGGGAGGCACAGATACGCAGTATTTT